Each of the 19 T cell receptor beta chains below was sequenced from the same sample in a study of T cell clonotyping in hematopoietic cell transplantation. Only in-frame clones appear in the TCRdb table, and some are missing; sequencing was by immunoSEQ multiplex PCR. The table lists roughly 7,500 clones, approximately 92% of them singletons. Sequenced here: PBMCs, sampled 180 days after allogeneic stem cell transplant. Receptor source: a female patient aged 50-59 years who had an allogeneic stem cell transplant from an unrelated donor, so the T cells may come from the graft donor. Some clones in this sample may be carry-over from other donors' samples.

The chain carries TRBV2 and TRBJ2-7; D gene ambiguous. Looked up from germline, CDR1 is SNHLY and CDR2 is FYNNEI. The V end lost 3 bases, the J end lost 6 bases, and 12 bases lay between the germline ends. The CDR3 has 13 amino acids. In nucleotides, the CDR3 is TGTGCCAGCAGTGACCCCCGCCCGGTCGAGCAGTACTTC. Translating it yields CASSDPRPVEQYF.

This clone was counted once. The gene calls are TRBV2 and TRBJ1-1; no clear D. Germline V gives CDR1 SNHLY, CDR2 FYNNEI. The CDR3 runs to 14 residues. Trimming shortened V by 7 bases and J by 4 bases, and 16 bases separated the two germline ends. The CDR3 DNA follows: TGTGCCAGCAATGCAGGAGGCCACGGCACTGAAGCTTTCTTT. It specifies CASNAGGHGTEAFF. Variable domain in full (rest from reference TRBV2 and TRBJ1-1): EPEVTQTPSHQVTQMGQEVILRCVPISNHLYFYWYRQILGQKVEFLVSFYNNEISEKSEIFDDQFSVERPDGSNFTLKIRSTKLEDSAMYFCASNAGGHGTEAFFGQGTRLTVV.

The rearrangement joins TRBV5-1 to TRBJ1-3, with 11 positions matching TRBD1. Germline values: CDR1 SGHRS, CDR2 YFSETQ. Trimming removed 4 bases from V and 4 bases from J; junction bases left unmatched: 10. CDR3 length equals 17 residues. As DNA, the CDR3 is TGCGCCAGCAGCAGTTGGACAGGGGGCCTTTACGGAAACACCATATATTTT. Translated, it gives CASSSWTGGLYGNTIYF.

The rearrangement joins TRBV19 to TRBJ1-4; no firm D call. Germline CDR1 reads LNHDA; CDR2 reads SQIVND (reference sequence). The CDR3 consists of 16 residues. The V and J ends lost 2 bases and 0 bases respectively, with 10 bases between them. CDR3 nucleotide sequence: TGTGCCAGTAGTATATCCCGGACCCCAACTAATGAAAAACTGTTTTTT. Its protein product is CASSISRTPTNEKLFF.

The genes are TRBV6-5 and TRBJ2-1; a weak D match, TRBD2 (6 bases). CDR1 and CDR2 from the germline V gene are MNHEY and SVGAGI. V was trimmed by 5 bases and J by 10 bases, leaving 15 bases between them. The CDR3 sequence is 13 residues long. DNA of the CDR3: TGTGCCAGCAGTATGCAACTAGCTGGGGAGCAGTTCTTC. It specifies CASSMQLAGEQFF.

V usage is TRBV27 and J usage is TRBJ2-5, with TRBD2 as a possible D gene (6 bases). CDR3 length: 14 amino acids. Germline V gives CDR1 MNHEY, CDR2 SMNVEV (reference sequence). V lost 2 bases and J 5 bases, leaving 12 bases between the germline ends. This CDR3 reads CASSLRLAGETQYF. For the CDR3, the DNA is TGTGCCAGCAGTTTACGTTTGGCGGGGGAGACCCAGTACTTC.

V is TRBV19 and J is TRBJ1-5, with TRBD1 identical over 8 bases. The trim removed 8 bases at V and 9 bases at J, leaving 9 bases unmatched. Per germline, CDR1 LNHDA and CDR2 SQIVND (reference sequence). The CDR3 is 13 amino acids. The CDR3 spells CASQGAGRAPQHF. The CDR3 bases are TGTGCCAGTCAGGGGGCTGGCCGGGCGCCCCAGCATTTT.

This sequence joins TRBV4-2 and TRBJ2-1; 11 bases fit TRBD2. The CDR3 length is 16 residues. CDR1 LGHNA and CDR2 YNFKEQ come from the germline V gene. V was pared by 2 bases and J by 3 bases, with 3 bases of the junction left unmatched. CDR3 nucleotide sequence: TGTGCCAGCAGCCAATCCGGGACTAGCGGCTACAATGAGCAGTTCTTC. It codes for CASSQSGTSGYNEQFF.

This chain uses TRBV6-6 with TRBJ2-2; the D call may be TRBD1 or TRBD2 (5 bases each). Between the trimmed V and J ends, which lost 8 bases and 3 bases, there was a span of 16 bases. Per the germline V gene, CDR1 is MNHNY and CDR2 is SVGAGI (reference sequence). The CDR3 has 15 residues. This CDR3 is CASSPYGADTGELFF. CDR3 DNA sequence: TGTGCCAGCTCACCCTACGGGGCCGACACCGGGGAGCTGTTTTTT.

The chain combines TRBV7-6 with TRBJ1-6; TRBD1 matches 11 bases. Trimming took 1 base from V and 9 from J; bases not matched to a gene: 5. Per the germline V gene, CDR1 is SGHVS and CDR2 is FNYEAQ. This CDR3 has 16 residues. CDR3 in amino acids: CASSLDGGQGASPLHF. The CDR3 nucleotides are TGTGCCAGCAGCTTAGATGGTGGACAGGGGGCTTCACCCCTCCACTTT.

V usage is TRBV6-6 and J usage is TRBJ1-1; perhaps TRBD1 as D (5 bases). The CDR3 covers 13 residues. V shed 2 bases and J shed 8 bases, with 12 bases lying between them. Germline lookup yields CDR1 MNHNY and CDR2 SVGAGI (reference sequence). CDR3 region: CASSYPGTPEAFF. The CDR3 DNA follows: TGTGCCAGCAGTTACCCAGGGACCCCGGAAGCTTTCTTT.

The chain joins TRBV19 to TRBJ1-2; D is unresolved. Germline V lookup: CDR1 LNHDA, CDR2 SQIVND (reference sequence). This CDR3 contains 15 residues. V was trimmed by 4 bases and J by 2 bases, leaving 14 bases between them. CDR3 in DNA: TGTGCCAGTAGTACGGCATCACAGAGGAACTATGGCTACACCTTC. Amino acid sequence: CASSTASQRNYGYTF.

The chain joins TRBV29-1 to TRBJ2-7; 10 bases map to TRBD2. The CDR3 length is 14 residues. J was trimmed by 3 bases and V by 4 bases; bases with no gene match: 6. Per the germline V gene, CDR1 is SQVTM and CDR2 is ANQGSEA. This chain's CDR3 is CSVGLVAGGYEQYF. DNA of the CDR3: TGCAGCGTTGGATTGGTAGCGGGAGGCTACGAGCAGTACTTC.

The chain joins TRBV6-5 to TRBJ1-6; D gene unclear. Germline CDR1 is MNHEY and CDR2 is SVGAGI. V lost 6 bases to trimming and J lost 10 bases, with 19 bases between them. The CDR3 totals 15 residues. CDR3 DNA: TGTGCCAGCAGCTCCGTTTTCAGTCGCAACTCACCCCTCCACTTT. This encodes CASSSVFSRNSPLHF.

This clone was seen only once. The chain uses TRBV5-1 and TRBJ2-3, with 8 positions matching TRBD1. The CDR3 sequence is 14 residues long. Germline trimming cut 2 bases from V and 7 bases from J; bases unmatched to any gene: 6. Germline V CDR1 and CDR2: SGHRS, YFSETQ. This CDR3 is CASSFSQGANTQYF. The CDR3 region has the DNA TGCGCCAGCAGCTTTTCCCAGGGGGCAAATACGCAGTATTTT.

The rearrangement uses TRBV7-8 and TRBJ1-5; the D gene is possibly TRBD1 (5 bases). The CDR3 is 15 residues long. Trimming left V 3 bases short and J 4 bases short, with 13 bases between. In germline, CDR1 is SGHVS, CDR2 FQNEAQ. In nucleotides, the CDR3 is TGTGCCAGCAGCTTCCTCGAGGGGCTTAATCAGCCCCAGCATTTT. Residues: CASSFLEGLNQPQHF.

This clone was counted once. This sequence joins TRBV10-2 and TRBJ1-2, with 11 positions matching TRBD1. The CDR3 length is 16 residues. Trimming took 6 bases from V and 8 from J; bases not matched to a gene: 14. Per the germline V gene, CDR1 is WSHSY and CDR2 is SAAADI. The CDR3 loop reads CASRAEVGTGGGGYTF. CDR3 DNA sequence: TGCGCCAGCAGAGCCGAGGTCGGGACAGGGGGGGGAGGCTACACCTTC.

The chain has TRBV5-1 and TRBJ2-1; D gene uncertain. The germline CDR1 and CDR2 sequences are SGHRS and YFSETQ. V was cut by 5 bases and J by 9 bases, with 15 bases left in between. This CDR3 comprises 13 residues. The CDR3 spells CASSIQFTGEQFF. The DNA for the CDR3 is TGCGCCAGCAGTATACAGTTCACTGGTGAGCAGTTCTTC.

The chain couples TRBV27 to TRBJ1-3; 7 nucleotides align to TRBD1. The V gene's germline CDR1 is MNHEY and CDR2 SMNVEV (reference sequence). CDR3 length: 18 residues. With 5 bases clipped from V and 3 bases from J, the junction kept 16 bases outside the gene matches. CDR3 sequence: CASSPGRQGNGYGNTIYF. Written as DNA, the CDR3 is TGTGCCAGCAGTCCAGGGAGACAGGGTAATGGCTATGGAAACACCATATATTTT.